Below are 9 T cell receptor beta chains sequenced from a single sample in a study of a mutant IDH1 vaccine in newly diagnosed glioma (dated by TCRdb to the early 2020s). Library creation used the immunoSEQ multiplex PCR assay. The clones in this table, taken by TCRdb from immuneACCESS, are in-frame only. Not every clone is retained; where verified, under half of the shortfall comes from an unresolved V gene, and the cause of the rest is unknown. The sample table records approximately 67,000 clones; approximately 82% of these occur just once. The top ten clones comprise 4.6% of the sample. In the paper's terms, the time point label means: baseline, week 1 (first vaccination visit). The intended sense of this specimen's treatment or condition label: pre-vaccination baseline after standard-of-care therapy. The sequencing used peripheral blood mononuclear cells (PBMCs), collected from a glioma patient treated with radiotherapy, temozolomide or both. The source of these receptors is a young woman with glioma. Some clones in this sample may be carry-over from other donors' samples.

The rearrangement joins TRBV7-2 to TRBJ1-3; D gene unclear. The CDR3 consists of 15 residues. Germline loops: CDR1 SGHTA, CDR2 FQGNSA. The ends were cut back, 5 bases at V and 0 bases at J, with 11 bases in the middle. The CDR3 sequence is CASSPVVSSGNTIYF. The CDR3 DNA reads TGTGCCAGCAGCCCCGTCGTCAGCTCTGGAAACACCATATATTTT.

Written as DNA, the CDR3 is TGCGCCAGCAGCCAAGCCCAGGGGTCCTACGAGCAGTACTTC. Its translation: CASSQAQGSYEQYF. The gene calls are TRBV4-3 and TRBJ2-7; D is possibly TRBD1 (6 bases). The germline gives CDR1 LGHNA, CDR2 YSLEER. The CDR3 runs 14 residues. Trimming stripped 1 base from V and 1 base from J, with 8 bases between.

The chain uses TRBV7-9 and TRBJ2-5; no reliable D call. CDR1 is SEHNR, CDR2 FQNEAQ, per germline (reference sequence). This CDR3 region has 14 residues. V lost 5 bases and J 4 bases, leaving 14 bases between the germline ends. The CDR3 nucleotides read TGTGCCAGCAGCCACATTAGGCCCCCAGAGACCCAGTACTTC. Protein: CASSHIRPPETQYF.

This clone has just one count. The chain combines TRBV6-1 with TRBJ1-4; D is undetermined. Trimming removed 0 bases at V and 10 bases at J, with 15 bases between. The CDR3 contains 15 residues. Germline V lookup: CDR1 MNHNS, CDR2 SASEGT. The CDR3 sequence: CASSEAPRSGGKLFF. As DNA, the CDR3 is TGTGCCAGCAGTGAAGCCCCCCGCTCCGGAGGAAAACTGTTTTTT.

This clone was seen more than once but under ten times. The chain joins TRBV25-1 to TRBJ1-5; 7 bases match TRBD1. Germline trimming cut 1 base from V and 5 bases from J; bases unmatched to any gene: 5. Germline V lookup: CDR1 MGHDK, CDR2 SYGVNS. This CDR3 has 15 amino acids. CDR3 nucleotide sequence: TGTGCCAGCAGTGAATTTCGGACAGGCTATCAGCCCCAGCATTTT. It translates to CASSEFRTGYQPQHF.

The rearrangement joins TRBV4-2 to TRBJ1-5; 10 nucleotides align to TRBD1. Losses at the gene ends were 1 base for V and 6 bases for J; bases not matched to a gene: 9. Germline CDR1 is LGHNA and CDR2 is YNFKEQ. The CDR3 loop spans 17 amino acids. The CDR3 protein is CASSQASDRGPSQPQHF. The CDR3 DNA sequence: TGTGCCAGCAGCCAAGCAAGTGACAGGGGGCCCAGTCAGCCCCAGCATTTT.

The chain employs TRBV5-6 and TRBJ2-7, with TRBD2 matching 10 bases. CDR3 size: 16 residues. Germline lookup yields CDR1 SGHDT and CDR2 YYEEEE. With 4 bases clipped from V and 5 bases from J, the junction kept 12 bases outside the gene matches. CDR3 sequence: CASSPPASGSRDEQYF. The CDR3 coding sequence is TGTGCCAGCAGCCCCCCCGCTAGCGGGAGTCGCGACGAGCAGTACTTC.

The chain has TRBV7-2 and TRBJ2-2; 9 bases are a match to TRBD2. Germline CDR1 and CDR2: SGHTA and FQGNSA. V trimming: 6 bases; J trimming: 6 bases; junction bases outside the gene matches: 8. The CDR3 covers 15 residues. CDR3 nucleotides: TGTGCCAGCAGGGAAGCGGGGGGTGGTGCCGGGGAGCTGTTTTTT. Translation gives CASREAGGGAGELFF.

This clone was counted only a few times. J is TRBJ1-2 and V is TRBV7-3; maybe TRBD1 (5 bases). Per germline, CDR1 SGHTA and CDR2 FQGTGA. The V end lost 4 bases, the J end lost 5 bases, and 14 bases lay between the germline ends. The CDR3 extends over 14 amino acids. The CDR3 region has the DNA TGTGCCAGCAGCTCCGCTGGGGGAGTGTATGGCTACACCTTC. The encoded protein is CASSSAGGVYGYTF.